This T cell receptor beta chain was sequenced during a study of blood T cells in healthy people across ages. Next came a second PCR, run for about 6 to 12 cycles, which used a sample-barcoded 5' primer along with a J-beta primer mix. TCRdb called the 5' RACE reads again in MiXCR, with one record for every CDR3 protein. Here the sample spans under 700,000 distinct CDR3 sequences, 24% being singletons. The donors, healthy Caucasians from Russia, were aged roughly 6 to 100. This clonotype was seen only a few times. V lost 7 bases, J lost 3 bases, and 13 bases lay in between. The CDR3 length is 13 residues. In germline, CDR1 is MNHEY, CDR2 SVGEGT. This sample was shared with a second study, whose subject was T cells of mothers and their children. Per that study: Clones that were microchimeric and persistent were not detected among T cells.

V gene TRBV6-2 or TRBV6-3 combines with J gene TRBJ2-7, with D possibly TRBD1 on 6 matching bases. This TCR was recovered from a boy between 10 and 17 years old in good health. Source material: blood. The CDR3 DNA follows: TGTGCCAGCACCCCGGACAGTTTCTACGAGCAGTACTTC. This translates into CASTPDSFYEQYF.